This T cell receptor beta chain was captured in a study of graft-versus-host responses after intestinal transplantation. At the level of the study: Transplants were multivisceral, liver-intestinal, or isolated intestinal. Anti-thymocyte globulin induction, then tacrolimus and steroids for about 3 years, went to all recipients. Overall study findings and caveats: The marrow of recipients harbored GvH clones, and ileum or blood showed some of them first. Allografts of patients with graft-donor T cell macrochimerism showed high graft-versus-host to host-versus-graft clone ratios.

Concerning this clone itself: Its antigen is undetermined.

Libraries were prepared by immunoSEQ multiplex PCR; TCRdb keeps only in-frame clonotypes and omits some of them. The sample has 45,000 to 50,000 clones, 80% to 95% seen once; the top ten hold 2% to 2.5%. Germline CDR1 is MDHEN and CDR2 is SYDVKM. V lost 5 bases to trimming and J lost 2 bases, with 19 bases between them. The CDR3 runs 16 residues. The chain links TRBV28 to TRBJ2-7; D remains unclear. The receptor was derived from a human donor who was the organ donor for an intestinal transplant. Here the sequenced sample was unstimulated CD4+ T cells sorted from spleen or lymph node cells, taken before transplant. This CDR3 reads CASSLNLGYLTYEQYF. Here the CDR3 DNA reads TGTGCCAGCAGTCTCAATCTCGGGTATCTTACCTACGAGCAGTACTTC.